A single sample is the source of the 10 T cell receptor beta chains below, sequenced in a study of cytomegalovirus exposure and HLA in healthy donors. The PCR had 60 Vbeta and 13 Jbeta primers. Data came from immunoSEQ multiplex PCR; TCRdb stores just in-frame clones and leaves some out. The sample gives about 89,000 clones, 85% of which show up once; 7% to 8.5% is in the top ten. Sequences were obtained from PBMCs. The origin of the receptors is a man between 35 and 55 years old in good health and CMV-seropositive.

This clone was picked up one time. Here the CDR3 reads CASSFDRGSSYNEQFF. Written as DNA, the CDR3 is TGTGCCAGCAGCTTCGACAGGGGCAGCTCCTACAATGAGCAGTTCTTC. The chain links TRBV5-6 to TRBJ2-1, with 8 nucleotides matching TRBD1. This CDR3 has 16 residues. The V segment lost 2 bases and the J segment 0 bases; nucleotides outside the gene matches: 4. Germline V lookup: CDR1 SGHDT, CDR2 YYEEEE.

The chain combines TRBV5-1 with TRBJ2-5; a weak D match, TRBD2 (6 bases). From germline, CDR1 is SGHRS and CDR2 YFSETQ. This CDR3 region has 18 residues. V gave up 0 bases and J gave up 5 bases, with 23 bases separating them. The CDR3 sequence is CASSLALSYPGVGETQYF. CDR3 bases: TGCGCCAGCAGCTTGGCCCTCTCGTATCCGGGAGTCGGGGAGACCCAGTACTTC.

The CDR3 sequence: CASGLGGSGVNQPQHF. The CDR3 DNA reads as TGTGCTAGTGGTTTGGGGGGCAGTGGGGTGAATCAGCCCCAGCATTTT. The rearrangement uses TRBV12-5 and TRBJ1-5; D might be TRBD1 (5 bases). The CDR3 has 16 residues. The ends were cut back, 1 base at V and 4 bases at J, with 14 bases in the middle. The V gene's germline CDR1 is LGHNT and CDR2 FRNRAP.

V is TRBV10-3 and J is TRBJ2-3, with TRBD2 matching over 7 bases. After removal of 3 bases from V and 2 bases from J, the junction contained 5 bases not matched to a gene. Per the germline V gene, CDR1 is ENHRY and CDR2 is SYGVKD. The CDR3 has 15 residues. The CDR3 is CAISDPGGATDTQYF. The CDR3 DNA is TGTGCCATCAGTGACCCGGGAGGAGCCACAGATACGCAGTATTTT.

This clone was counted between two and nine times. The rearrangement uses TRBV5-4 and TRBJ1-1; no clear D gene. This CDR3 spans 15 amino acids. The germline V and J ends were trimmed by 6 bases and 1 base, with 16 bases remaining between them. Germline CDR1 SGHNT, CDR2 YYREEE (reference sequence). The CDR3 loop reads CASNPPGSGNTEAFF. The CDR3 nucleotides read TGTGCCAGCAATCCACCGGGCAGCGGGAACACTGAAGCTTTCTTT.

CDR3 residues: CASSLATGSEQYF. CDR3 sequence (DNA): TGTGCCAGCAGCTTAGCGACAGGGTCCGAGCAGTACTTC. J is TRBJ2-7 and V is TRBV7-2; 7 nucleotides match TRBD1. V lost 0 bases to trimming and J lost 6 bases; unmatched junction nucleotides: 2. CDR1 is SGHTA, CDR2 FQGNSA, per germline. CDR3 length: 13 amino acids. The whole variable domain, remainder taken from reference TRBV7-2 and TRBJ2-7, is GAGVSQSPSNKVTEKGKDVELRCDPISGHTALYWYRQSLGQGLEFLIYFQGNSAPDKSGLPSDRFSAERTGGSVSTLTIQRTQQEDSAVYLCASSLATGSEQYFGPGTRLTVT.

CDR3 sequence reads: CASSPQGDVAYEQYF. CDR3 nucleotide sequence: TGTGCCAGCAGCCCACAGGGGGATGTAGCCTACGAGCAGTACTTC. The chain couples TRBV7-2 to TRBJ2-7; 8 bases agree with TRBD1. CDR1 and CDR2 (germline): SGHTA, FQGNSA. V lost 5 bases to trimming and J lost 2 bases; unmatched junction nucleotides: 8. This CDR3 spans 15 amino acids.

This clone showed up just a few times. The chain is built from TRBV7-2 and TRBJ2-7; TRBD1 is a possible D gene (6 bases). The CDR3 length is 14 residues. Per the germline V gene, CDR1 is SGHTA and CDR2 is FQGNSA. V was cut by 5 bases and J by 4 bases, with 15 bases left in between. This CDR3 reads CASSRNREDYEQYF. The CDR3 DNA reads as TGTGCCAGCAGCAGAAACAGGGAAGATTACGAGCAGTACTTC.

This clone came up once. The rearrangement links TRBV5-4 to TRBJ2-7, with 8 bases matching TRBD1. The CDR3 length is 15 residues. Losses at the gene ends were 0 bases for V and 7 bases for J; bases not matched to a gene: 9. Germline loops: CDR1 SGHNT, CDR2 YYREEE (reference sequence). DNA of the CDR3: TGTGCCAGCAGCTTGGCCGGGACAGGCTTTCGGGAGCAGTACTTC. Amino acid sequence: CASSLAGTGFREQYF.

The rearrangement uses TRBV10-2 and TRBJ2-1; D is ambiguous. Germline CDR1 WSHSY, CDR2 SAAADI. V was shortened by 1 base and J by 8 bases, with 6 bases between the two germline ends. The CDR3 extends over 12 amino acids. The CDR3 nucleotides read TGCGCCAGCAGTGAGTTGACTTATGAGCAGTTCTTC. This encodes CASSELTYEQFF.